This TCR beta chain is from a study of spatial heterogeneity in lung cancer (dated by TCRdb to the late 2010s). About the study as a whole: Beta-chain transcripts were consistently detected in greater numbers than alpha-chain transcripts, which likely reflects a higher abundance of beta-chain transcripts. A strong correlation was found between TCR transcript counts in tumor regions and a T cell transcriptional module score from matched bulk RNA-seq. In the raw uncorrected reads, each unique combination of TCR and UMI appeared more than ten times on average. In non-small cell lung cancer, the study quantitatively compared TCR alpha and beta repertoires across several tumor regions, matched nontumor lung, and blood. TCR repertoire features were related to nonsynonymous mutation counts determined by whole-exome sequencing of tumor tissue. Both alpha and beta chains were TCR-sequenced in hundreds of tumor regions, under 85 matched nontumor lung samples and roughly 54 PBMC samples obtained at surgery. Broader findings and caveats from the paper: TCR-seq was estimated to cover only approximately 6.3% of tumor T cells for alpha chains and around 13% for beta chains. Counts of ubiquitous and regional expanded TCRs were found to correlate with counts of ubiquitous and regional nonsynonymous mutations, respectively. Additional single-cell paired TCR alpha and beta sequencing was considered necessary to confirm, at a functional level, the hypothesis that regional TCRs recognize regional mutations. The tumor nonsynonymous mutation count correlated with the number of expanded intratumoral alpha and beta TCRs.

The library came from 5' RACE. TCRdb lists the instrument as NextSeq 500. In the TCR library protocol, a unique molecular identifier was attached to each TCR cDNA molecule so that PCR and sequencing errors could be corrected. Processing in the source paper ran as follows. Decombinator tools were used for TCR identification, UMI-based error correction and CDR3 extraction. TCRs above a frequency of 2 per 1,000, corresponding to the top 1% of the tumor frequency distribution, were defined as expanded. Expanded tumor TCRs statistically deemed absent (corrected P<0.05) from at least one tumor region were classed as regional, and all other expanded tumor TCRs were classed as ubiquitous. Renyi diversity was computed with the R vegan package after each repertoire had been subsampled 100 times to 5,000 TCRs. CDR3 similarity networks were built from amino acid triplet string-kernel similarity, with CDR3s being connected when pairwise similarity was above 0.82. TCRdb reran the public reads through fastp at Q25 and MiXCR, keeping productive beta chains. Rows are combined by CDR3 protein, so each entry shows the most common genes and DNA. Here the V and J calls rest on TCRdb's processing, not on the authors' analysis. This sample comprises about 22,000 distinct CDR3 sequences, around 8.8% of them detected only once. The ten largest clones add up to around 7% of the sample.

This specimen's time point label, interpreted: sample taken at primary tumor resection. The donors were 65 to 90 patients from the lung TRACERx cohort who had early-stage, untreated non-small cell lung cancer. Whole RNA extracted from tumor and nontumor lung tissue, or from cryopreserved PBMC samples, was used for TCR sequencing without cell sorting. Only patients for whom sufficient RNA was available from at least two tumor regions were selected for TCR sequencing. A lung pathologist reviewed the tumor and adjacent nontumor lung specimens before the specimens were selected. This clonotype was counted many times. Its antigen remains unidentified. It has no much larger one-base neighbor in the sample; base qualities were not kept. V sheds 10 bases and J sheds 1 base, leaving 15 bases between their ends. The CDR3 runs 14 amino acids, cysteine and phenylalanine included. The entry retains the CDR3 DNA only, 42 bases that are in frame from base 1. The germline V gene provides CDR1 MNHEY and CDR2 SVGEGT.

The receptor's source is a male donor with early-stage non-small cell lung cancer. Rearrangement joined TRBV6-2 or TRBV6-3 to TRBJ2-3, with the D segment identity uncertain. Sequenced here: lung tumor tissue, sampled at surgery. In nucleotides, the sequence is TGTGCCACCGGACGGAGTCTAGGCACAGATACGCAGTATTTT. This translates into CATGRSLGTDTQYF.